These T cell receptor beta chains were read from a single sample in a study of PD-1 blockade in classical Hodgkin lymphoma. Here immunoSEQ multiplex PCR was the method, and the copy in TCRdb shows in-frame clones only, minus some. The sample lists almost 20,000 clones; approximately 88% were seen once. The material was CD8+ T cells from blood, obtained before the fourth cycle of nivolumab. The receptors shown here come from a human donor with classical Hodgkin lymphoma. CDR3s include the opening cysteine and the closing phenylalanine or tryptophan. A D gene is named only where the DNA matches it firmly. Where a row states a size, it is once, few, many or the class of an expanded clone; other rows omit it.

CDR3nt,CDR3aa,j_gene,abundance,d_gene,v_gene
TGTGCCATCAAGGCAGGTGAGGTATACGAGCAGTACTTC,CAIKAGEVYEQYF,TRBJ2-7,NA,NA,TRBV10-3
TGTGCCAGCAGCTTGTGGGGGACCTACGAGCAGTACTTC,CASSLWGTYEQYF,TRBJ2-7,NA,NA,TRBV5-4
TGTGCCAGCAGCTTAGAGGCAGGGGGGACAGGGGGAAATTCACCCCTCCACTTT,CASSLEAGGTGGNSPLHF,TRBJ1-6,NA,TRBD1,TRBV7-9
TGTGCCTGGGACAGTTCTGGAAACACCATATATTTT,CAWDSSGNTIYF,TRBJ1-3,few,NA,TRBV30
TGTGCCAGCTCCGAGGGTCCTGAAGCTTTCTTT,CASSEGPEAFF,TRBJ1-1,NA,NA,TRBV7-9
TGTGCCAGCAGTGCCTTTATGGGCTACGAGCAGTACTTC,CASSAFMGYEQYF,TRBJ2-7,few,NA,TRBV2
TGTGCCAGCAGCATGGGGCCTTCACCCCTCCACTTT,CASSMGPSPLHF,TRBJ1-6,few,NA,TRBV7-9
TGTGCCAGCAACACCGGGGGAGACTCCTACAATGAGCAGTTCTTC,CASNTGGDSYNEQFF,TRBJ2-1,NA,NA,TRBV9
TGTGCCAGCAAACCGGGACTAAAGTACGAGCAGTACTTC,CASKPGLKYEQYF,TRBJ2-7,NA,TRBD2,TRBV19
TGTGCCAGCAGTACAAGGACAGGGGAGGATTGGAGATCATGGGATACGCAGTATTTT,CASSTRTGEDWRSWDTQYF,TRBJ2-3,NA,TRBD1,TRBV27
TGTGCCAGCAGTTTAGAGGGACTAGCCCCCTACGAGCAGTACTTC,CASSLEGLAPYEQYF,TRBJ2-7,NA,TRBD2,TRBV27
TGCGCCAGCAGCCAAGAATCAGGGTCCACTGAAGCTTTCTTT,CASSQESGSTEAFF,TRBJ1-1,NA,NA,TRBV4-1
TGTGCCAGCAGTTACAATACAGGGACGTACGAGCAGTACTTC,CASSYNTGTYEQYF,TRBJ2-7,NA,NA,TRBV6-5
TGTGCCAGCAGCCAAGATGGGACTAGCGGGGGGGTTGCGTACGAGCAGTACTTC,CASSQDGTSGGVAYEQYF,TRBJ2-7,NA,TRBD2,TRBV4-2
TGTGCCAGCAGCACCGGGACACAGAATCAGCCCCAGCATTTT,CASSTGTQNQPQHF,TRBJ1-5,NA,NA,TRBV7-9
TGTGCCAGTAGTTTGGGAGGGGACACTGAAGCTTTCTTT,CASSLGGDTEAFF,TRBJ1-1,few,NA,TRBV19
TGTGCCAGCAGCTTAGCTTGGGGGGGTGCGAACACTGAAGCTTTCTTT,CASSLAWGGANTEAFF,TRBJ1-1,NA,NA,TRBV7-9
TGTGCCAGCAGCCCCTCCGAAGGACTAACCTCTTTTGGGGCCAACGTCCTGACTTTC,CASSPSEGLTSFGANVLTF,TRBJ2-6,NA,NA,TRBV14
TGTGCCAGCAGCGTCGGGGGCGAGCAGTACTTC,CASSVGGEQYF,TRBJ2-7,NA,NA,TRBV5-4
TGTGCCAGCAGCCAAGATGCGGGCCAGCCCCAGCATTTT,CASSQDAGQPQHF,TRBJ1-5,NA,NA,TRBV14
TGCGCCAGCAGGGCCGGGACAGGGGTTGTCACTGAAGCTTTCTTT,CASRAGTGVVTEAFF,TRBJ1-1,NA,TRBD1,TRBV10-1